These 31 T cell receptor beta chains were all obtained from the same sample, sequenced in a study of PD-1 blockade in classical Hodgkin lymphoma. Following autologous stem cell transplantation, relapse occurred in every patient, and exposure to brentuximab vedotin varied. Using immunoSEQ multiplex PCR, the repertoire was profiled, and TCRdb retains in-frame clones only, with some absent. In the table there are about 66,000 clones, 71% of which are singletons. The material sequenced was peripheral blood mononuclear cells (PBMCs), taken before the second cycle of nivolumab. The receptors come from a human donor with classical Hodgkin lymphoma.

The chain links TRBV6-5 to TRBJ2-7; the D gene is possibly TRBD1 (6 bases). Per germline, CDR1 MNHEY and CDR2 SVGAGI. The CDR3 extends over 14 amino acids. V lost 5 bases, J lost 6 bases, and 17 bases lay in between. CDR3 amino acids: CASSTYREGGEQYF. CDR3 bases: TGTGCCAGCAGTACTTACAGGGAAGGAGGCGAGCAGTACTTC.

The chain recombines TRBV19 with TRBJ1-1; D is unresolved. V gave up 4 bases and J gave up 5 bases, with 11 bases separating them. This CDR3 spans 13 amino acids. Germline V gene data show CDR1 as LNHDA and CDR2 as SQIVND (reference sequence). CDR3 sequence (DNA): TGTGCCAGTAGTACCCTCCCCGGGACTGAAGCTTTCTTT. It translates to CASSTLPGTEAFF.

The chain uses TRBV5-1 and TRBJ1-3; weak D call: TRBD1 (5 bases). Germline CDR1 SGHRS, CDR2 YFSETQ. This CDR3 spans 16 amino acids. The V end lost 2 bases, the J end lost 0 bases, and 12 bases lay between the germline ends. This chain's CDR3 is CASSFGPTDSGNTIYF. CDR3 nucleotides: TGCGCCAGCAGCTTTGGCCCGACAGACTCTGGAAACACCATATATTTT.

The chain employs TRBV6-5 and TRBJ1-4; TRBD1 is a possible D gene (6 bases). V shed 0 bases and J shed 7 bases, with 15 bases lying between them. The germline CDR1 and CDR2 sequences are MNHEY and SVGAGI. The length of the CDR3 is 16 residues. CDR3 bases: TGTGCCAGCAGTTACTCGAGGGGGTATCCTGGTGAAAAACTGTTTTTT. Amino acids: CASSYSRGYPGEKLFF.

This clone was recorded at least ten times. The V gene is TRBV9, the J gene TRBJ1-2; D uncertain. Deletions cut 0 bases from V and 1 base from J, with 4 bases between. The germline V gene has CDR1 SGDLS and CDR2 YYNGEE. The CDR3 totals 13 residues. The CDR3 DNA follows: TGTGCCAGCAGCGTAGGACATAACTATGGCTACACCTTC. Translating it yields CASSVGHNYGYTF.

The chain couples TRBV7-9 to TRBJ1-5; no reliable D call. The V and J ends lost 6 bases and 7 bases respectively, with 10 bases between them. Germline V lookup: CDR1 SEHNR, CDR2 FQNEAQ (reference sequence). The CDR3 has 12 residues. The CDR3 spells CASSKVEQPQHF. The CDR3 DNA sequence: TGTGCCAGCAGTAAGGTAGAGCAGCCCCAGCATTTT.

As DNA, the CDR3 is TGTGCCTGGAGTGTATGGACTGCGGCCGGCACAGATACGCAGTATTTT. Its protein is CAWSVWTAAGTDTQYF. The V gene is TRBV30, the J gene TRBJ2-3; a possible D gene is TRBD2 (5 bases). There are 16 residues in the CDR3. V was pared by 0 bases and J by 1 base, with 14 bases between. The germline gives CDR1 GTSNPN, CDR2 SVGIG (reference sequence).

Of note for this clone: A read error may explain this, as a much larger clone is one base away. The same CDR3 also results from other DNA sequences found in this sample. The CDR3 sequence is CASSDRGNYGYTF. The CDR3 coding sequence is TGTGCCAGCAGTGACAGGGGGAACTATGGCTACACCTTC. V gene TRBV2 combines with J gene TRBJ1-2; 7 positions match TRBD1. The J segment lost 2 bases and the V segment lost 3 bases, leaving 0 bases of the junction unmatched. This CDR3 has 13 residues. Germline-derived CDR1 and CDR2 are SNHLY and FYNNEI.

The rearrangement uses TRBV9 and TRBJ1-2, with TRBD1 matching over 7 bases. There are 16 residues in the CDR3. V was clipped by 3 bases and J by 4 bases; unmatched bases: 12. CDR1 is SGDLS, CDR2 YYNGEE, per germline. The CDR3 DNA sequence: TGTGCCAGCAGCGGGAGCCAATTTGGGACAGCCTATGGCTACACCTTC. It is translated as CASSGSQFGTAYGYTF.

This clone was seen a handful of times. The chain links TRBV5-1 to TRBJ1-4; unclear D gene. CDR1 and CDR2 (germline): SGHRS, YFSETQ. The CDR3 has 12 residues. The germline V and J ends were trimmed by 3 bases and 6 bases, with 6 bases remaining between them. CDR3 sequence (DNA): TGCGCCAGCAGCTCCGACGATGAAAAACTGTTTTTT. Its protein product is CASSSDDEKLFF.

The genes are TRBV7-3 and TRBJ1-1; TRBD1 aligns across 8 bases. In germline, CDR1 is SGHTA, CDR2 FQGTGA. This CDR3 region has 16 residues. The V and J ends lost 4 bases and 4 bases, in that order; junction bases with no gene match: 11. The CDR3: CASSSGQGGLGTEAFF. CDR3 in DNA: TGTGCCAGCAGCTCTGGACAGGGAGGATTGGGCACTGAAGCTTTCTTT.

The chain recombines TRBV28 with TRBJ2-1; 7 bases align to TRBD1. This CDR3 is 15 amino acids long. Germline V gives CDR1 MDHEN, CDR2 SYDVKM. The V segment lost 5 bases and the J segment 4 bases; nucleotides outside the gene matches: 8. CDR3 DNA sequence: TGTGCCAGCAGTCAAACAGGGGCGTCATACAATGAGCAGTTCTTC. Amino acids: CASSQTGASYNEQFF.

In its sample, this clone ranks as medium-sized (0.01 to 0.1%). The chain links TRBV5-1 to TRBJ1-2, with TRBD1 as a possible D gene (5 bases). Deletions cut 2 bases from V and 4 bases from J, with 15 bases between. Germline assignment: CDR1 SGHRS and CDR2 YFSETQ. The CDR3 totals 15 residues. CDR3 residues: CASSFSDSYFYGYTF. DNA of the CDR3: TGCGCCAGCAGCTTTTCCGACAGTTACTTCTATGGCTACACCTTC.

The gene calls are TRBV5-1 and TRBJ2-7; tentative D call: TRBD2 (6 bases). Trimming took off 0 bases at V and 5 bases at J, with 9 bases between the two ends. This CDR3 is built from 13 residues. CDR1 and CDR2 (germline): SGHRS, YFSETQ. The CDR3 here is CASSLARRDEQYF. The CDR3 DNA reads TGCGCCAGCAGCTTGGCCAGGAGGGACGAGCAGTACTTC.

The CDR3 region is CASSARDRGLDTEAFF. The CDR3 DNA reads as TGTGCCAGCAGCGCCCGGGACAGGGGGCTTGACACTGAAGCTTTCTTT. The chain links TRBV7-2 to TRBJ1-1; 12 bases are shared with TRBD1. The V and J ends lost 5 bases and 3 bases, in that order; junction bases with no gene match: 7. The CDR3 runs 16 residues. The V gene's germline CDR1 is SGHTA and CDR2 FQGNSA.

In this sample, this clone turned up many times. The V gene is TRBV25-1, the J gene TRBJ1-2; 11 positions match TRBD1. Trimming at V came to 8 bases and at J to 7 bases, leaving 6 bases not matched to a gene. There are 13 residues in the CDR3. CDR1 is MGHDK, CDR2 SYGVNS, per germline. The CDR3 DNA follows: TGTGCCAGCGTTGGACAGGGGGCCATTGGCTACACCTTC. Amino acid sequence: CASVGQGAIGYTF.

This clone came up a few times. Written as DNA, the CDR3 is TGTGCCAGCAGCGTTGCAGGGAGCGACTATGGCTACACCTTC. It translates to CASSVAGSDYGYTF. V and J are TRBV9 and TRBJ1-2; D perhaps matches TRBD1 (5 bases). Looked up from germline, CDR1 is SGDLS and CDR2 is YYNGEE. With 2 bases removed from V and 3 bases from J, the gap between germline ends came to 11 bases. The CDR3 runs to 14 residues.

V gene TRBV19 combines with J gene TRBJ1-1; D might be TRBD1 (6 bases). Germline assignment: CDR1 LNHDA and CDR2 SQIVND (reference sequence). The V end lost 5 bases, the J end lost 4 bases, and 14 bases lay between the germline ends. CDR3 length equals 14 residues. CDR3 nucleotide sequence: TGTGCCAGTAGTTGGACGGGGGCTTTCACTGAAGCTTTCTTT. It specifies CASSWTGAFTEAFF.

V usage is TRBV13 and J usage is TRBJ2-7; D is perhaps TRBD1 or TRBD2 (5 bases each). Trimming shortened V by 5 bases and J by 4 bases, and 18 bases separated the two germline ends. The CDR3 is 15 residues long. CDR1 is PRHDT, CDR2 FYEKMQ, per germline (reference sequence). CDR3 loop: CASSPNQEGRYEQYF. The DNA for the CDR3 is TGTGCCAGCAGCCCAAACCAAGAGGGGCGGTACGAGCAGTACTTC.

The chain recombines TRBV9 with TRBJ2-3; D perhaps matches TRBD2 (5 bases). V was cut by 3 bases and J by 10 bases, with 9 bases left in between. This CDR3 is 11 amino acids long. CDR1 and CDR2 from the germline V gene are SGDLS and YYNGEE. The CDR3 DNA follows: TGTGCCAGCAGCGGAGGGAGAGCGCAGTATTTT. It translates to CASSGGRAQYF.

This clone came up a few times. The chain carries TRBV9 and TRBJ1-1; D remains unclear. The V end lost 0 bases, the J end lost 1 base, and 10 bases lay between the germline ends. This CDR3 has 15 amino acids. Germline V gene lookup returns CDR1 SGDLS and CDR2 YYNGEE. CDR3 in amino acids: CASSVGAGGNTEAFF. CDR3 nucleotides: TGTGCCAGCAGCGTAGGAGCAGGAGGGAACACTGAAGCTTTCTTT.

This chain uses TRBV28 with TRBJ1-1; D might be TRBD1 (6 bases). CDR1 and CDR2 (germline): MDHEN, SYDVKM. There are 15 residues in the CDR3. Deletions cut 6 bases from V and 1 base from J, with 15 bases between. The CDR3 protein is CASRGAGQENTEAFF. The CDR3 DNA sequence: TGTGCCAGCAGGGGGGCTGGCCAGGAGAACACTGAAGCTTTCTTT.

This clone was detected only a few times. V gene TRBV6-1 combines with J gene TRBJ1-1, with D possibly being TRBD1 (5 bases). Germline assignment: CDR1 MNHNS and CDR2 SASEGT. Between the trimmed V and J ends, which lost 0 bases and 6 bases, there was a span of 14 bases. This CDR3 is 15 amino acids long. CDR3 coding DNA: TGTGCCAGCAGTGAAGCGGTGGGGGTCGGACCTGAAGCTTTCTTT. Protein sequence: CASSEAVGVGPEAFF.

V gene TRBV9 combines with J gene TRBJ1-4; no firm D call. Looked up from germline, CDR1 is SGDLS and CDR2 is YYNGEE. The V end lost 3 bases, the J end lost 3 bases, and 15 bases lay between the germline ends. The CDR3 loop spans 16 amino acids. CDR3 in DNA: TGTGCCAGCAGCGACCCATCTGGGAGGCCTAATGAAAAACTGTTTTTT. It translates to CASSDPSGRPNEKLFF.

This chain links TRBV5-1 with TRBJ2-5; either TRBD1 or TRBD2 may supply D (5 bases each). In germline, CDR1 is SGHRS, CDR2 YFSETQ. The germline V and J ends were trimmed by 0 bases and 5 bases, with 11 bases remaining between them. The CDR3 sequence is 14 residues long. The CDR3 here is CASSLAGRGETQYF. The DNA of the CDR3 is TGCGCCAGCAGCTTGGCAGGGCGAGGGGAGACCCAGTACTTC.

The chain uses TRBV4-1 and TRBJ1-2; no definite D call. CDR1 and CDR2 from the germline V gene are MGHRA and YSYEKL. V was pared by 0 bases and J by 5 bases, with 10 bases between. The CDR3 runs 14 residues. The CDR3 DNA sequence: TGCGCCAGCAGCCAAGATACATCCCAGTATGGCTACACCTTC. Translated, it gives CASSQDTSQYGYTF.

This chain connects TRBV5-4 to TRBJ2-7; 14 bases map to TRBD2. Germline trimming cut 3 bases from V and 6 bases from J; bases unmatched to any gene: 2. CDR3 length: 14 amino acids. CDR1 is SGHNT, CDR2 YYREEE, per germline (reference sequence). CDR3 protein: CASSSGLAGVEQYF. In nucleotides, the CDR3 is TGTGCCAGCAGCTCGGGACTAGCGGGAGTCGAGCAGTACTTC.

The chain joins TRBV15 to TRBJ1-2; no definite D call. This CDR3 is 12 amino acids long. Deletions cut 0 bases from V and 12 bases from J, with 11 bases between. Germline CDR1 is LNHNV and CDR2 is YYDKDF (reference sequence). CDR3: CATSREIGYHTF. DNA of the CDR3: TGTGCCACCAGCAGAGAGATTGGGTACCACACCTTC.

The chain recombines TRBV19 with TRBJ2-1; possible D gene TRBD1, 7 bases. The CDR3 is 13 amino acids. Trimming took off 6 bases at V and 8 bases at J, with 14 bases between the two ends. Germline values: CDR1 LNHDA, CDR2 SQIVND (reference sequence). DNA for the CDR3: TGTGCCAGTAGCTCTGCAGGGGGGCATGAGCAGTTCTTC. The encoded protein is CASSSAGGHEQFF.

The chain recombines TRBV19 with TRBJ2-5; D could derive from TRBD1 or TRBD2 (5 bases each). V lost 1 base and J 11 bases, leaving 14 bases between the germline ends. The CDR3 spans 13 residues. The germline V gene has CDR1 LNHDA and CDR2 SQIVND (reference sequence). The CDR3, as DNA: TGTGCCAGTAGTATAGGCCCGCTGGGGGAGCAGTACTTC. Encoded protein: CASSIGPLGEQYF.

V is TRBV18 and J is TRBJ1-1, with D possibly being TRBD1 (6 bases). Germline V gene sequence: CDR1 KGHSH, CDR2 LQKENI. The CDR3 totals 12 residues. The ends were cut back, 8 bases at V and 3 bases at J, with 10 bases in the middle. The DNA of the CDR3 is TGTGCCAGCGCCCCAGGGGACACTGAAGCTTTCTTT. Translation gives CASAPGDTEAFF. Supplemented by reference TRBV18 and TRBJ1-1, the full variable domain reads NAGVMQNPRHLVRRRGQEARLRCSPMKGHSHVYWYRQLPEEGLKFMVYLQKENIIDESGMPKERFSAEFPKEGPSILRIQQVVRGDSAAYFCASAPGDTEAFFGQGTRLTVV.